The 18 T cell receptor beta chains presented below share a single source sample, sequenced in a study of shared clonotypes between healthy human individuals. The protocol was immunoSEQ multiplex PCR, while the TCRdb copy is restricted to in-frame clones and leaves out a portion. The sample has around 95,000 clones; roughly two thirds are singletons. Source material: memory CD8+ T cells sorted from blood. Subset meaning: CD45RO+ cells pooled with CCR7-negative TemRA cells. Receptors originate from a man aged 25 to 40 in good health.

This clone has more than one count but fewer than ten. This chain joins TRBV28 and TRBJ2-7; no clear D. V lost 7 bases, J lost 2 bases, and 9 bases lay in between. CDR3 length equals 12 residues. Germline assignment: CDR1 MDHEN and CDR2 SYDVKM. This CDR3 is CASTPGPYEQYF. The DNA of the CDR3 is TGTGCCAGCACCCCTGGGCCCTACGAGCAGTACTTC.

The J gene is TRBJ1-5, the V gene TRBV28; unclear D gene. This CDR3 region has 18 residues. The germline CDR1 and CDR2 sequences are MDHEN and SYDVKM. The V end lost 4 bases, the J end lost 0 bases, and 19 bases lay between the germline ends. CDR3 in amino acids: CASSWEDRLVGSNQPQHF. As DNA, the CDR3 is TGTGCCAGCAGTTGGGAGGACCGTTTGGTTGGTAGCAATCAGCCCCAGCATTTT.

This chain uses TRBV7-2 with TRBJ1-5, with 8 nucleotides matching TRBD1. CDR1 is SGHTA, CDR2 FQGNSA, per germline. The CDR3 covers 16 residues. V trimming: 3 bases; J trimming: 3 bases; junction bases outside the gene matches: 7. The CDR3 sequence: CASSLIGQGINQPQHF. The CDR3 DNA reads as TGTGCCAGCAGCTTGATAGGACAGGGAATCAATCAGCCCCAGCATTTT.

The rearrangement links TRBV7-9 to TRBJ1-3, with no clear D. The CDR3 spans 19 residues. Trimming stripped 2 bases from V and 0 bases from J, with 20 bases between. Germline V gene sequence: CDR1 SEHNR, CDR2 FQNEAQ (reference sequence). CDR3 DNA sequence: TGTGCCAGCAGCTTACTAATGGGTGGCAGTAAGGACTCTGGAAACACCATATATTTT. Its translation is CASSLLMGGSKDSGNTIYF.

CDR3 DNA sequence: TGTGCCAGCAGCTTAATTGTGGGACTAGCGTTTTCGAGCTCCTACAATGAGCAGTTCTTC. This translates into CASSLIVGLAFSSSYNEQFF. This chain links TRBV7-3 with TRBJ2-1; 10 bases are a match to TRBD2. The ends lost 1 base at V and 0 bases at J; junction bases unmatched: 12. The CDR3 loop spans 20 amino acids. In germline, CDR1 is SGHTA, CDR2 FQGTGA.

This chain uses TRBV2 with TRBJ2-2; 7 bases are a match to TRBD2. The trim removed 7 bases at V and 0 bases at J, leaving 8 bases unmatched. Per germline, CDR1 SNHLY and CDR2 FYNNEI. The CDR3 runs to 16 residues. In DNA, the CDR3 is TGTGCCAGCATCCCAAGTCGGGGGGCGAACACCGGGGAGCTGTTTTTT. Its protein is CASIPSRGANTGELFF.

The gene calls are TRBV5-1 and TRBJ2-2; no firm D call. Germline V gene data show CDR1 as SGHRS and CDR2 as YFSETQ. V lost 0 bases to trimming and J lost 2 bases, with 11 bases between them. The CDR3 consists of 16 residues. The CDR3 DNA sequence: TGCGCCAGCAGCTTGGACTCCAAACTCAACACCGGGGAGCTGTTTTTT. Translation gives CASSLDSKLNTGELFF. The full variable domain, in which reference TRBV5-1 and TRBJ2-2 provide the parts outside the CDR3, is KAGVTQTPRYLIKTRGQQVTLSCSPISGHRSVSWYQQTPGQGLQFLFEYFSETQRNKGNFPGRFSGRQFSNSRSEMNVSTLELGDSALYLCASSLDSKLNTGELFFGEGSRLTVL.

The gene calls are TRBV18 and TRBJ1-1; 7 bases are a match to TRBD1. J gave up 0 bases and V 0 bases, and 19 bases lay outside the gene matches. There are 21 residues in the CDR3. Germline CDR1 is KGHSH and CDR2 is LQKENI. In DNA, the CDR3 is TGTGCCAGCTCACCACCGGAACAGGGGCTACCTTGGGTTCTGTTGAACACTGAAGCTTTCTTT. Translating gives CASSPPEQGLPWVLLNTEAFF.

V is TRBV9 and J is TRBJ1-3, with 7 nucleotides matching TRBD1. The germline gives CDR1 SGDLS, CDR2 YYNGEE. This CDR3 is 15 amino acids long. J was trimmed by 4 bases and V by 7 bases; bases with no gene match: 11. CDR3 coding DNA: TGTGCCAGCCGAGAACAGGGGTGGTCCGGAAACACCATATATTTT. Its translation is CASREQGWSGNTIYF.

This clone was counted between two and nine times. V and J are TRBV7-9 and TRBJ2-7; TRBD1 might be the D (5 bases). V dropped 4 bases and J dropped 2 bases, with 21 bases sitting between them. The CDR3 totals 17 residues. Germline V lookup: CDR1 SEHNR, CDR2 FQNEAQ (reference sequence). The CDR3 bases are TGTGCCAGCAGCTCACCCCTCCCCAGGGAAGGCACCTACGAGCAGTACTTC. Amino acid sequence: CASSSPLPREGTYEQYF. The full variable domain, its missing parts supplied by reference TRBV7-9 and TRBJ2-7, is DTGVSQNPRHKITKRGQNVTFRCDPISEHNRLYWYRQTLGQGPEFLTYFQNEAQLEKSRLLSDRFSAERPKGSFSTLEIQRTEQGDSAMYLCASSSPLPREGTYEQYFGPGTRLTVT.

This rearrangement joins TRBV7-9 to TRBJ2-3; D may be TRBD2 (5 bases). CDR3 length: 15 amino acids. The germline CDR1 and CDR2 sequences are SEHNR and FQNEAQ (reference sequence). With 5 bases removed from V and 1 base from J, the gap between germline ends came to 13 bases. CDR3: CASSGPGSGTDTQYF. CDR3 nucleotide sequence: TGTGCCAGCAGCGGGCCGGGGAGCGGCACAGATACGCAGTATTTT.

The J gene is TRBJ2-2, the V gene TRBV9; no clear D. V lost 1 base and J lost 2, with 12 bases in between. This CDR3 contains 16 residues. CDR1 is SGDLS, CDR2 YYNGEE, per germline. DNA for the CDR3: TGTGCCAGCAGCGTAAGCCCCCAGCTAAACACCGGGGAGCTGTTTTTT. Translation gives CASSVSPQLNTGELFF.

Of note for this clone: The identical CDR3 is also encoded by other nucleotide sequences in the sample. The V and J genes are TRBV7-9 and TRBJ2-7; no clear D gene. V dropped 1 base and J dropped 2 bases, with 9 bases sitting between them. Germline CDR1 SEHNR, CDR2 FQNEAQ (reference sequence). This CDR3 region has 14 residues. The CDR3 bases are TGTGCCAGCAGCTTAGTAGGCCAGGCCTACGAGCAGTACTTC. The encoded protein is CASSLVGQAYEQYF.

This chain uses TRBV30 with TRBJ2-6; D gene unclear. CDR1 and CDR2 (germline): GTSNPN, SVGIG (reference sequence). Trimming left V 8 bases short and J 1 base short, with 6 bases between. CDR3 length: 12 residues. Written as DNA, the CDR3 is TGTGCCCTCGGTTCTGGGGCCAACGTCCTGACTTTC. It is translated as CALGSGANVLTF.

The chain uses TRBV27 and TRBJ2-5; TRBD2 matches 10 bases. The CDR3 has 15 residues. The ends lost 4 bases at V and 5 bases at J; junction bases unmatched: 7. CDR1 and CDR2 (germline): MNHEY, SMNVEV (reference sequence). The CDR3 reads CASSSLAGVRETQYF. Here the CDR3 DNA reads TGTGCCAGCAGTTCTCTAGCGGGAGTTCGGGAGACCCAGTACTTC.

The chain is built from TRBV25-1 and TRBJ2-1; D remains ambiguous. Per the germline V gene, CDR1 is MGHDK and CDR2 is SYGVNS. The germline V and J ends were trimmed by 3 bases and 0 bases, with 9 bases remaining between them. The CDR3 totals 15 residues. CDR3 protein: CASSDNPNSYNEQFF. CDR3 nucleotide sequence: TGTGCCAGCAGTGATAATCCTAACTCCTACAATGAGCAGTTCTTC.

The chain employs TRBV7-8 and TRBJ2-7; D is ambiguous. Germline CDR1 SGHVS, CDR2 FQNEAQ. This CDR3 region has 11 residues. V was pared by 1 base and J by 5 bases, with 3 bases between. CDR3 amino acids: CASSLVHEQYF. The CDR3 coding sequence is TGTGCCAGCAGCTTAGTGCACGAGCAGTACTTC.

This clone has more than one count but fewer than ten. The CDR3 DNA follows: TGTGCCAGCAGTCCAATAGCGGGAGCCTACAATGAGCAGTTCTTC. Translating it yields CASSPIAGAYNEQFF. V is TRBV7-2 and J is TRBJ2-1; 9 bases are a match to TRBD2. Germline CDR1 reads SGHTA; CDR2 reads FQGNSA. Trimming took 6 bases from V and 2 from J; bases not matched to a gene: 5. The CDR3 length is 15 residues.